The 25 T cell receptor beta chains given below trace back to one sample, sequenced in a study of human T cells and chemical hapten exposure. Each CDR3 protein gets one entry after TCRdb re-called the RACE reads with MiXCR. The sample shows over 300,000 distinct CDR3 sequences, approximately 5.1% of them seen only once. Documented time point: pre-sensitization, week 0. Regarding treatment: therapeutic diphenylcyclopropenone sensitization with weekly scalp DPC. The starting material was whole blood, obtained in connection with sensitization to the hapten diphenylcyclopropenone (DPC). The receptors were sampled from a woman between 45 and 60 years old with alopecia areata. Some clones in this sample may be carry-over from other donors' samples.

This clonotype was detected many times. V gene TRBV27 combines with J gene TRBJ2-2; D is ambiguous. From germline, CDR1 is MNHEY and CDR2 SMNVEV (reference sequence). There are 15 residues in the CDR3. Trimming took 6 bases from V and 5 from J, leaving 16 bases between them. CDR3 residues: CASSPPKHGTGELFF. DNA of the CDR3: TGTGCCAGCAGCCCCCCGAAGCATGGGACCGGGGAGCTGTTTTTT.

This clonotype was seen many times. This CDR3 is CASSAVATPNTEAFF. For the CDR3, the DNA is TGTGCCAGCAGCGCCGTCGCGACTCCGAACACTGAAGCTTTCTTT. The chain joins TRBV7-8 to TRBJ1-1; D unresolved. There are 15 residues in the CDR3. V lost 5 bases, J lost 1 base, and 14 bases lay in between. Germline V gene data show CDR1 as SGHVS and CDR2 as FQNEAQ.

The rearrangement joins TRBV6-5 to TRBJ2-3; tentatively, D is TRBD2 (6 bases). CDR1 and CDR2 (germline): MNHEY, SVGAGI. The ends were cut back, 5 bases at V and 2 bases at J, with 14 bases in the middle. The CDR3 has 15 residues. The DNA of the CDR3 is TGTGCCAGCAGTACAACGGAGGGCCCCACAGATACGCAGTATTTT. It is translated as CASSTTEGPTDTQYF.

CDR3 sequence (DNA): TGTGCCAGCAGTCTACAGGGTCCCGCCTATGGCTACACCTTC. Its translation is CASSLQGPAYGYTF. J is TRBJ1-2 and V is TRBV12-3 or TRBV12-4, with D maybe TRBD1 (6 bases). The CDR3 totals 14 residues. Trimming left V 5 bases short and J 4 bases short, with 14 bases between.

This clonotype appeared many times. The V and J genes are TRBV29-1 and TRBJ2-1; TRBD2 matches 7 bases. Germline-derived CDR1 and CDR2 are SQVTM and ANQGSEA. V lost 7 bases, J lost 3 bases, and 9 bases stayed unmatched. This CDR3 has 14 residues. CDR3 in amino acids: CSAIDAGVYNEQFF. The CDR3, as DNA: TGCAGCGCTATTGACGCGGGGGTCTACAATGAGCAGTTCTTC.

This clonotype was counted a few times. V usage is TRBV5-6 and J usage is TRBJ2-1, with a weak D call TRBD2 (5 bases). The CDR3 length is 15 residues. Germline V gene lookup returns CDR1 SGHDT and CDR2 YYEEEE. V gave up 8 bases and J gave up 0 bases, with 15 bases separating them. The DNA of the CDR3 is TGTGCCAGTCAAGGGAGACCGAGCTCCTACAATGAGCAGTTCTTC. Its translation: CASQGRPSSYNEQFF.

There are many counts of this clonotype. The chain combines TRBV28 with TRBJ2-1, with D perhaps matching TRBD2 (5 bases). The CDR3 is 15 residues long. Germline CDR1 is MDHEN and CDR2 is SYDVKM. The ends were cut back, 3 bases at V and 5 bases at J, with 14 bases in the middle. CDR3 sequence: CASSFGLAPDNEQFF. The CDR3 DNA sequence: TGTGCCAGCAGTTTCGGTCTAGCCCCCGACAATGAGCAGTTCTTC.

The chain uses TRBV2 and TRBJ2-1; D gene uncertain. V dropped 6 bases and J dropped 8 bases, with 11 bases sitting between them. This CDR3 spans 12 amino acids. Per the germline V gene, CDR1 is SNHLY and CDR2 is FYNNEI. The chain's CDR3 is CASRGESDEQFF. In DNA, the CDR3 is TGTGCCAGCAGGGGCGAGTCGGATGAGCAGTTCTTC.

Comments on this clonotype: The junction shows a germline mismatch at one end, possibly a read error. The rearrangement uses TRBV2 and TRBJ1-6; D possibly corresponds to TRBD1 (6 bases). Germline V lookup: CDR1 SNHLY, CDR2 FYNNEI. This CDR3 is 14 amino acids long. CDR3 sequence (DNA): TGTGCCAGCAGAGAAGGGGGGGTTGGCTCACCCCTCCACTTT. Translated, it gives CASREGGVGSPLHF.

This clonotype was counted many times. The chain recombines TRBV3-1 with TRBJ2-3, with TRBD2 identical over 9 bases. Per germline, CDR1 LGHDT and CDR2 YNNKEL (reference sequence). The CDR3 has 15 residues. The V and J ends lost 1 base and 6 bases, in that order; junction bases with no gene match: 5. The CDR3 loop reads CASSQVFTSGDTQYF. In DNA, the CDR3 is TGTGCCAGCAGCCAAGTGTTTACTAGCGGGGATACGCAGTATTTT.

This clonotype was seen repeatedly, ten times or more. This CDR3 reads CASSKGDFYNEQFF. CDR3 sequence (DNA): TGTGCCAGCAGTAAAGGGGACTTCTACAATGAGCAGTTCTTC. The rearrangement uses TRBV6-2 or TRBV6-3 and TRBJ2-1; the D gene is possibly TRBD2 (6 bases). The germline CDR1 and CDR2 sequences are MNHEY and SVGEGT. Between the trimmed V and J ends, which lost 5 bases and 3 bases, there was a span of 11 bases. There are 14 residues in the CDR3.

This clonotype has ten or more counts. In nucleotides, the CDR3 is TGTGCCAGCAGCCAAGACTCTGTAGGAGATACGCAGTATTTT. Residues: CASSQDSVGDTQYF. The chain uses TRBV3-1 and TRBJ2-3; D ambiguous. The CDR3 length is 14 residues. Trimming removed 0 bases at V and 5 bases at J, with 9 bases between. CDR1 and CDR2 from the germline V gene are LGHDT and YNNKEL (reference sequence).

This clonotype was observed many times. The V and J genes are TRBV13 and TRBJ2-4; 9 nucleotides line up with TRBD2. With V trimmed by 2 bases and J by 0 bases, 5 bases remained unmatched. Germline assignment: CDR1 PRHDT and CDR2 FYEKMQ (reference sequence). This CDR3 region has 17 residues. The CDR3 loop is CASSLSNSGRAKNIQYF. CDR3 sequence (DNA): TGTGCCAGCAGCTTATCGAATAGCGGGAGAGCCAAAAACATTCAGTACTTC.

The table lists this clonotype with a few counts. The CDR3 bases are TGTGCCAGCAGTGAAGAAGGGACAGTACTTACAGCCCAGCATTTT. Translation gives CASSEEGTVLTAQHF. This rearrangement joins TRBV2 to TRBJ1-5; TRBD1 matches 7 bases. With V trimmed by 1 base and J by 11 bases, 11 bases remained unmatched. The length of the CDR3 is 15 residues. Germline lookup yields CDR1 SNHLY and CDR2 FYNNEI.

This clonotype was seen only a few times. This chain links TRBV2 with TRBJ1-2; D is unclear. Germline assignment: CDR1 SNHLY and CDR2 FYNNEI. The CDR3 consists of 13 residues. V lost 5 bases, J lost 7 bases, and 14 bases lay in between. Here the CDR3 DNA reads TGTGCCAGCAGTTCTATTCGGCAAGGTGGCTACACCTTC. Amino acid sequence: CASSSIRQGGYTF.

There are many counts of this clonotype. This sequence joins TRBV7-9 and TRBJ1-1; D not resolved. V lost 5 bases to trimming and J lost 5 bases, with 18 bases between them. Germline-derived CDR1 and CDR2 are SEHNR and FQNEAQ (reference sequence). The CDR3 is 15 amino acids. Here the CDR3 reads CASSPTVWSRTEAFF. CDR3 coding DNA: TGTGCCAGCAGCCCGACCGTGTGGTCTAGGACTGAAGCTTTCTTT.

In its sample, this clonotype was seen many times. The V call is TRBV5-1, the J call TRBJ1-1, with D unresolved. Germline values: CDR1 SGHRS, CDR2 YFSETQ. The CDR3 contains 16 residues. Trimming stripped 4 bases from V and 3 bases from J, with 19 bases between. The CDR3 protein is CASSPGLYPADTEAFF. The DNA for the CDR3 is TGCGCCAGCAGCCCTGGCCTCTACCCAGCGGACACTGAAGCTTTCTTT.

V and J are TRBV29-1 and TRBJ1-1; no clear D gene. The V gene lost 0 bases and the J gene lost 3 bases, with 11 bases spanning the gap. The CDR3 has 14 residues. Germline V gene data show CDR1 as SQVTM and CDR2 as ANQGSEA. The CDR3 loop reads CSVEDMATDTEAFF. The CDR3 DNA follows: TGCAGCGTTGAAGATATGGCCACGGACACTGAAGCTTTCTTT. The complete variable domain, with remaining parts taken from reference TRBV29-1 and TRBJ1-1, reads SAVISQKPSRDICQRGTSLTIQCQVDSQVTMMFWYRQQPGQSLTLIATANQGSEATYESGFVIDKFPISRPNLTFSTLTVSNMSPEDSSIYLCSVEDMATDTEAFFGQGTRLTVV.

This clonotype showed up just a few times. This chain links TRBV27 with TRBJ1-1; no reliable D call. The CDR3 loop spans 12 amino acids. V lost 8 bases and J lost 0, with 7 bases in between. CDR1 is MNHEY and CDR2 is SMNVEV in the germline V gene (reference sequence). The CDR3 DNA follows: TGTGCCAGCGGAGTCATGAACACTGAAGCTTTCTTT. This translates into CASGVMNTEAFF.

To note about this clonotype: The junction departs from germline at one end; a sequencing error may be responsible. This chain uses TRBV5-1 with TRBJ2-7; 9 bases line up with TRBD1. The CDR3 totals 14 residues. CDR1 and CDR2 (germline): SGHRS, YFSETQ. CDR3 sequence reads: CASRLVGQGHEQYF. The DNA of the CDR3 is TGCGCCAGCAGATTGGTGGGACAGGGCCACGAGCAGTACTTC.

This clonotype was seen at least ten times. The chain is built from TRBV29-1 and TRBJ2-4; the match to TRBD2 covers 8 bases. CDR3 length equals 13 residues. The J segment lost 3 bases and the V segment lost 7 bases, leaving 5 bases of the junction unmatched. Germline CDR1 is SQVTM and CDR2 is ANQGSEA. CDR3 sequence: CSAEGTSKNIQYF. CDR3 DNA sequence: TGCAGCGCCGAGGGGACTAGCAAAAACATTCAGTACTTC. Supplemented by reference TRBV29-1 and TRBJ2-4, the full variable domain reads SAVISQKPSRDICQRGTSLTIQCQVDSQVTMMFWYRQQPGQSLTLIATANQGSEATYESGFVIDKFPISRPNLTFSTLTVSNMSPEDSSIYLCSAEGTSKNIQYFGAGTRLSVL.

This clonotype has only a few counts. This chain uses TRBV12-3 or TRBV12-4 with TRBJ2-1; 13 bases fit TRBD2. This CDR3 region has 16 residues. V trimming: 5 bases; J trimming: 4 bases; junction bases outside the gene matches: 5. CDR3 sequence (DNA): TGTGCCAGCAGTCCCCGGACTAGCGGGAGATACAATGAGCAGTTCTTC. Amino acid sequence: CASSPRTSGRYNEQFF.

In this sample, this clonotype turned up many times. CDR3 sequence (DNA): TGCAGTGCGGGACAAAATAATTCACCCCTCCACTTT. Translated, it gives CSAGQNNSPLHF. This rearrangement joins TRBV20-1 to TRBJ1-6, with D possibly TRBD1 on 6 matching bases. The CDR3 totals 12 residues. The germline V gene encodes CDR1 DFQATT and CDR2 SNEGSKA (reference sequence). V lost 6 bases to trimming and J lost 5 bases, with 8 bases between them.

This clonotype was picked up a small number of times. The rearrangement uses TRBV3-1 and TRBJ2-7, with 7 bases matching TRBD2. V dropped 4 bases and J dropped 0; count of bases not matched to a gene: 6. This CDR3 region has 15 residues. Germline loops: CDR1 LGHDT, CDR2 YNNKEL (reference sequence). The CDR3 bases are TGTGCCAGCAGCCCTACTAGCGCGAACTCCTACGAGCAGTACTTC. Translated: CASSPTSANSYEQYF.

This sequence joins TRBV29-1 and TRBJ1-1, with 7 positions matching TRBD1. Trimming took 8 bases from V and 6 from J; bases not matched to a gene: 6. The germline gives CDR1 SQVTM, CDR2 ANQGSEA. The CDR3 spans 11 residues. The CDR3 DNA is TGCAGCACCCAGGGGGGCTCTGAAGCTTTCTTT. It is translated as CSTQGGSEAFF.